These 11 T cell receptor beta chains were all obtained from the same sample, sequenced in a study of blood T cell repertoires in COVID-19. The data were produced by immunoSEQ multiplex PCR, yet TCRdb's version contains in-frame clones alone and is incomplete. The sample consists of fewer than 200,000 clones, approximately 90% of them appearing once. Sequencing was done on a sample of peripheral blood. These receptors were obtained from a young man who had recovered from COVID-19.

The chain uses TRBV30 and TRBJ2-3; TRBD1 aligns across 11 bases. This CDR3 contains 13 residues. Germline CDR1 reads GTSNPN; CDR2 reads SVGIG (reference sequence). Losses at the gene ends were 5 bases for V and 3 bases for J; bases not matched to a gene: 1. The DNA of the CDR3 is TGTGCCTGGGGGACAGGGGGGACAGATACGCAGTATTTT. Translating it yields CAWGTGGTDTQYF.

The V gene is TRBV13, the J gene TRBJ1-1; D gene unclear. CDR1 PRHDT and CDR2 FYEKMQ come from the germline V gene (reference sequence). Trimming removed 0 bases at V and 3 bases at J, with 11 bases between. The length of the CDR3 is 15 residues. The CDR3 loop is CASSLGGGRHTEAFF. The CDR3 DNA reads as TGTGCCAGCAGCTTAGGAGGAGGTAGACACACTGAAGCTTTCTTT.

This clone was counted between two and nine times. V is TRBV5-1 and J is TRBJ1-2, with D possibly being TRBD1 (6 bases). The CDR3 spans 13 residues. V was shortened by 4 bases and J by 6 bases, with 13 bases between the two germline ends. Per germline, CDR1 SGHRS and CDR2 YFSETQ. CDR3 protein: CASSTGFVDGYTF. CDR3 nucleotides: TGCGCCAGCAGCACAGGGTTTGTGGATGGCTACACCTTC.

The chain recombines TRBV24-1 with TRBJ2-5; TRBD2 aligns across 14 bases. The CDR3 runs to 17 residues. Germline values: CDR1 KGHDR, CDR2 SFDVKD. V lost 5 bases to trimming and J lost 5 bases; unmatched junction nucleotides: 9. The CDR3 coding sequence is TGTGCCACCAGTGGCCTCCAGGGACTAGCGGGAGAGGAGACCCAGTACTTC. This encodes CATSGLQGLAGEETQYF.

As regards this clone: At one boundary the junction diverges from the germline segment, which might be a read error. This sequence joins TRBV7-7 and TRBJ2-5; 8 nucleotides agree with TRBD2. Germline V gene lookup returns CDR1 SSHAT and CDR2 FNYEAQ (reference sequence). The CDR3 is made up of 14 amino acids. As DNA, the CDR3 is TGTGCTAGCAGCAGTAGCGGGGTTGGAGAGACCCAGTACTTC. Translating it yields CASSSSGVGETQYF.

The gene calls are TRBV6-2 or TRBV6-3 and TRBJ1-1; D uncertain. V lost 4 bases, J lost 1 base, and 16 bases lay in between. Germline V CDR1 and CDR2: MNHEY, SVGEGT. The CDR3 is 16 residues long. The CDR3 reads CASSWIQDFANTEAFF. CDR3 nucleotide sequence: TGTGCCAGCAGTTGGATTCAGGATTTTGCGAACACTGAAGCTTTCTTT.

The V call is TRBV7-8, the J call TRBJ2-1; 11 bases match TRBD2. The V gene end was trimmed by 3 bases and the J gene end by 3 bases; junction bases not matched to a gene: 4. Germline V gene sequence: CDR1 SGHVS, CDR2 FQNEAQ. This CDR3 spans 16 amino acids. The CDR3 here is CASSFTSGSFYNEQFF. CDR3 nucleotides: TGTGCCAGCAGCTTCACTAGCGGGAGCTTCTACAATGAGCAGTTCTTC.

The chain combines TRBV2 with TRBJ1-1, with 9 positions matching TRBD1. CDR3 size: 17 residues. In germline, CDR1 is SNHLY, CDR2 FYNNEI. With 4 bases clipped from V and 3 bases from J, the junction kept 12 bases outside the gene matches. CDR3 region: CASSVPPIWTGDTEAFF. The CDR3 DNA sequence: TGTGCCAGCAGTGTGCCCCCAATATGGACAGGGGACACTGAAGCTTTCTTT.

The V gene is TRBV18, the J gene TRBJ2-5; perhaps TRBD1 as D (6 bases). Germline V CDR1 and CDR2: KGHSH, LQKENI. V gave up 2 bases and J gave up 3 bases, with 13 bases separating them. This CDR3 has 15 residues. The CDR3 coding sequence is TGTGCCAGCTCACCATCTGCACAGGGAAAAGAGACCCAGTACTTC. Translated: CASSPSAQGKETQYF.

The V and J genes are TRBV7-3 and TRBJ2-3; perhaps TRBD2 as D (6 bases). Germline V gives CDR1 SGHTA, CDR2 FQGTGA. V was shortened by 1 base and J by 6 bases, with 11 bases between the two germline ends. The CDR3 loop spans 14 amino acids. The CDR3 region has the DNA TGTGCCAGCAGCTTAAGTCTAGCGAGTGATACGCAGTATTTT. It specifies CASSLSLASDTQYF.

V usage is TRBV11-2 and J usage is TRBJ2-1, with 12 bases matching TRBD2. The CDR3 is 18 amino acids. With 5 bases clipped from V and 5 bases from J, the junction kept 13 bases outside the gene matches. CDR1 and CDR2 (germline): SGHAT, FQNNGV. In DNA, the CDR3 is TGTGCCAGCAGCCTTCGACTAGCGGGAGCCTCCGGGGACAATGAGCAGTTCTTC. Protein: CASSLRLAGASGDNEQFF.